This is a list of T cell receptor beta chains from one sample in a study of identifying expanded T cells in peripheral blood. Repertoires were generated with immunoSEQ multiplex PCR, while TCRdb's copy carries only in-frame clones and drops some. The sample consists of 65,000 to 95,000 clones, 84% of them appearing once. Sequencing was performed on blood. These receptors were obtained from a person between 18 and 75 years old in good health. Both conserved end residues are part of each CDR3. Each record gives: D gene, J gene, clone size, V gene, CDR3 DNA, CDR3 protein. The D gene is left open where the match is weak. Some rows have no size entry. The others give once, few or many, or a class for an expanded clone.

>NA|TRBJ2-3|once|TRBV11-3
TGTGCCAGCAGCTCCGTGGACAACACAGATACGCAGTATTTT
CASSSVDNTDTQYF
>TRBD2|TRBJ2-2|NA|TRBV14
TGTGCCAGCAGCCAAGGAGGGCTAGCGGGAGTGCTCAGGAACACCGGGGAGCTGTTTTTT
CASSQGGLAGVLRNTGELFF
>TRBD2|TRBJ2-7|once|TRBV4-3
TGCGCCAGCAGCCTCAGTTTTAGGCGGGGGAACGAGCAGTACTTC
CASSLSFRRGNEQYF
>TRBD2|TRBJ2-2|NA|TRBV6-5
TGTGCCAGCAGGCGCGGGACTAGCGTCGGCGGGGAGCTGTTTTTT
CASRRGTSVGGELFF
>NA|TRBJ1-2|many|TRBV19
TGTGCCAGTACTCGTTCCAGAGCTAACTATGGCTACACCTTC
CASTRSRANYGYTF
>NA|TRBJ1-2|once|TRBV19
TGTGCCAGTAGTTCAACGAGTGATAACTATGGCTACACCTTC
CASSSTSDNYGYTF
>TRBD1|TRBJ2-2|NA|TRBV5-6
TGTGCCAGCAGCCCCGACAGGGGGCTCAACACCGGGGAGCTGTTTTTT
CASSPDRGLNTGELFF
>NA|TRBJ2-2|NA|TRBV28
TGTGCCAGCAGTGGAGTGAACACCGGGGAGCTGTTTTTT
CASSGVNTGELFF
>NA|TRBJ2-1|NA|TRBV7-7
TGTGCTAGCAGCCCGGGCCCCGGCGGGGATGAGCAGTTCTTC
CASSPGPGGDEQFF
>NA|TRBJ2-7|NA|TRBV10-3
TGTGCCACCAGTAACAGTAACTACGAGCAGTACTTC
CATSNSNYEQYF
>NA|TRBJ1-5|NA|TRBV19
TGTGCCAGTAGTTTGGCGCCGAGGCAGCCCCAGCATTTT
CASSLAPRQPQHF
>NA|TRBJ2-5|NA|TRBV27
TGTGCCAGCAGTCCTCGTAGACATTCTGATGAGACCCAGTACTTC
CASSPRRHSDETQYF
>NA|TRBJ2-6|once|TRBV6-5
TGTGCCAGCAGTTACCCGACACCCTCTGGGGCCAACGTCCTGACTTTC
CASSYPTPSGANVLTF
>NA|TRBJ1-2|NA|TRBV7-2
TGTGCCAGCAGCCCCCCCGCAGGGCAGGTTGGCTACACCTTC
CASSPPAGQVGYTF
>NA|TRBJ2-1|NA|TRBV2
TGTGCCAGCAGCCGGGACCATTACAATGAGCAGTTCTTC
CASSRDHYNEQFF
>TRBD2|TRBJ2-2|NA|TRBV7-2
TGTGCCAGCAGCCCGCCGGGGAGGGCCGTCACCGGGGAGCTGTTTTTT
CASSPPGRAVTGELFF
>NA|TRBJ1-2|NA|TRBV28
TGTGCCAGCAGATTAGTAGGAGATCCCTATGGCTACACCTTC
CASRLVGDPYGYTF
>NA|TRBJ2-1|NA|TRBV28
NA
CASSLFGQGSFF
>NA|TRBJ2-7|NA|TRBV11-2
TGTGCCAGCAGCTTAGAAGGGTTTGGTGGCTACGAGCAGTACTTC
CASSLEGFGGYEQYF
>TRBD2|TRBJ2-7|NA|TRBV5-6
TGTGCCAGCAGTCTGGAAGGCGGGACTAGGTACTACGAGCAGTACTTC
CASSLEGGTRYYEQYF
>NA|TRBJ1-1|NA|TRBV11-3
TGTGCCAGCAGCTTAGCCGCGGCGAACACTGAAGCTTTCTTT
CASSLAAANTEAFF
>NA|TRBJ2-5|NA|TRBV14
TGTGCCAGCAGCCTACAGGGCGGGGAGACCCAGTACTTC
CASSLQGGETQYF
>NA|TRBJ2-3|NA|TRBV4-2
TGTGCCAGCAGCCAAGAACCGGGGGAGTACACAGATACGCAGTATTTT
CASSQEPGEYTDTQYF
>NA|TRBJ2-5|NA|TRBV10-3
TGTGCCATCAGTGATTCAGGGGGGGGAGAGACCCAGTACTTC
CAISDSGGGETQYF
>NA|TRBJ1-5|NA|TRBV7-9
TGTGCCAGCAGCCCCCACGGTAAGCCCCAGCATTTT
CASSPHGKPQHF
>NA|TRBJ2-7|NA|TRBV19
TGTGCCAGTAGTATCACTACAGGAGGAGAGCAGTACTTC
CASSITTGGEQYF
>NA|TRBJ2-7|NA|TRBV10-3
TGTGCCATCAGTGAGTCGGTGAAGGTCCACGAGCAGTACTTC
CAISESVKVHEQYF
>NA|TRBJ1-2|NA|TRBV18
TGTGCCAGCTCACCACAGGGATCGAACTATGGCTACACCTTC
CASSPQGSNYGYTF
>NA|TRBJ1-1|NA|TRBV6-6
TGTGCCAGCAGGACACCTAACAGGGATTTTGAAGCTTTCTTT
CASRTPNRDFEAFF
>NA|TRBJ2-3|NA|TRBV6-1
TGTGCCAGCAGTGAAAAATCAAGCACAGATACGCAGTATTTT
CASSEKSSTDTQYF
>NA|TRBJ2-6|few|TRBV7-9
TGTGCCAGCAGCCTAGAAAGGGGGACTGGGGCCAACGTCCTGACTTTC
CASSLERGTGANVLTF
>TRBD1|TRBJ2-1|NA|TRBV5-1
TGCGCCAGCAGCTTGGTGGGACAGGGATTCAATGAGCAGTTCTTC
CASSLVGQGFNEQFF
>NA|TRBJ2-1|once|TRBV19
TGTGCCAGTAGTATAGATCCGGGGCGGACGTTTCAGCAGTTCTTC
CASSIDPGRTFQQFF
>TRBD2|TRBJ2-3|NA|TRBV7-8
TGTGCCAGCAGCTTACGAGCGGGAGTAGGGACAGATACGCAGTATTTT
CASSLRAGVGTDTQYF
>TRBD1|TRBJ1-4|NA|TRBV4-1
TGCGCCAGCAGCCAAGAAGGGACAGTCTTTAATGAAAAACTGTTTTTT
CASSQEGTVFNEKLFF
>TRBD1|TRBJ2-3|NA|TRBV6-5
TGTGCCAGCAGTTACTCCTACAGGGGTTTGGGGGATACGCAGTATTTT
CASSYSYRGLGDTQYF
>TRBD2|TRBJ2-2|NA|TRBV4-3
TGCGCCAGCAGCTTTGGGACTAGGGCCGGGGAGCTGTTTTTT
CASSFGTRAGELFF